This note documents a single T cell receptor (beta chain) sequence. What it binds is unknown. The sample is drawn from a study of shared clonotypes between healthy human individuals. Whole-study context: The donor group consisted of a couple of women and a few men, aged 18 to 49. Study observations and caveats: Few donors limited the genetic and exposure-history diversity represented. Sorted-subset samples were not fully sequenced, rarefaction indicated.

The naive CD8 subset, CD45RO-negative cells positively selected for CCR7, excluded terminally differentiated effector memory CD45RA+ cells. Method: immunoSEQ multiplex PCR; TCRdb's copy keeps in-frame clones and lacks some. Altogether approximately 600,000 clones are present, approximately 95% being singletons, with the ten largest covering 0.095% to 0.14%. V dropped 8 bases and J dropped 4 bases, with 12 bases sitting between them. There are 12 residues in the CDR3. Germline loops: CDR1 MNHNS, CDR2 SASEGT. The chain carries TRBV6-1 and TRBJ2-7; D perhaps matches TRBD2 (6 bases). The sample consisted of naive CD8+ T cells sorted from blood. The TCR was taken from a woman in her twenties or thirties in good health. CDR3 protein: CASAGTWYEQYF. CDR3 bases: TGTGCCAGCGCTGGGACTTGGTACGAGCAGTACTTC.